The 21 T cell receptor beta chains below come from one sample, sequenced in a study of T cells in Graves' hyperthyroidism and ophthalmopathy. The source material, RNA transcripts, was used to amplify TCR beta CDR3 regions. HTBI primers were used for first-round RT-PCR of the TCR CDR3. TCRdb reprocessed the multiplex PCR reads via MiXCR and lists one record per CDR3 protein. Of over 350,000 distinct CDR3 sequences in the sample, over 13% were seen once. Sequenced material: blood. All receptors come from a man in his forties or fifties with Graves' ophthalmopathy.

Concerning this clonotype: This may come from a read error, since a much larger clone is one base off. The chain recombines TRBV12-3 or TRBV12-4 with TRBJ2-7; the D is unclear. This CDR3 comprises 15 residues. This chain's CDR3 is CASRPPGKSIYEQYF. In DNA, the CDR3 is TGCGCCAGCAGGCCCCCAGGAAAGTCTATCTACGAGCAGTACTTC.

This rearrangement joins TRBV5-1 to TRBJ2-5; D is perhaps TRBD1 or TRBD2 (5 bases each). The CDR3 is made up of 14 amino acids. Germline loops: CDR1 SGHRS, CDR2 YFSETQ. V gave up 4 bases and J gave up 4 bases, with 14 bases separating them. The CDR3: CASSDTGPGETQYF. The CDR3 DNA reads TGCGCCAGCAGCGACACGGGGCCAGGAGAGACCCAGTACTTC.

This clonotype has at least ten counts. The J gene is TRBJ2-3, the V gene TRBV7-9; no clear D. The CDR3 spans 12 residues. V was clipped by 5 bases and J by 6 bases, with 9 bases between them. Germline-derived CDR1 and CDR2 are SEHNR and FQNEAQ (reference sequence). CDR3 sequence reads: CASSNELDTQYF. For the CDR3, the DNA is TGTGCCAGCAGCAACGAGTTGGATACGCAGTATTTT.

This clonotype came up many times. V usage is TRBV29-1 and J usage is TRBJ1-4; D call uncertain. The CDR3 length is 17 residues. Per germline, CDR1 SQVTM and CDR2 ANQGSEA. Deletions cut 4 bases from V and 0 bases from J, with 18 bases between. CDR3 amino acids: CSVALKGSLATNEKLFF. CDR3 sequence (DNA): TGCAGCGTTGCATTAAAGGGCAGCCTAGCAACTAATGAAAAACTGTTTTTT.

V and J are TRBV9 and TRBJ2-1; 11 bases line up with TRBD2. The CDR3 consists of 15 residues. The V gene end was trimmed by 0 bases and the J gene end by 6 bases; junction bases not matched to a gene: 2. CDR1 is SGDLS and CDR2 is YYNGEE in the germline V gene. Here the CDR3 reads CASSVGTSGFNEQFF. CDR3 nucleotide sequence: TGTGCCAGCAGCGTAGGGACTAGCGGGTTCAATGAGCAGTTCTTC.

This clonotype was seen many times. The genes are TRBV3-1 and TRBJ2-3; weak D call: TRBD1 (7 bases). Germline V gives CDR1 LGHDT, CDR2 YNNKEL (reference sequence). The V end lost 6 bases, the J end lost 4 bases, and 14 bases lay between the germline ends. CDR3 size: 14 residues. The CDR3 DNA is TGTGCCAGCAGGGAGGGGGCAAAAGCAGATACGCAGTATTTT. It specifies CASREGAKADTQYF.

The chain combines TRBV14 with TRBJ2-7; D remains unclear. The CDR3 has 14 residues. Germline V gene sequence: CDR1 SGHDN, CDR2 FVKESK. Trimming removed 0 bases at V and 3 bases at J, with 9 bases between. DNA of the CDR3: TGTGCCAGCAGCCAAGATGGACGGTACTACGAGCAGTACTTC. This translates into CASSQDGRYYEQYF.

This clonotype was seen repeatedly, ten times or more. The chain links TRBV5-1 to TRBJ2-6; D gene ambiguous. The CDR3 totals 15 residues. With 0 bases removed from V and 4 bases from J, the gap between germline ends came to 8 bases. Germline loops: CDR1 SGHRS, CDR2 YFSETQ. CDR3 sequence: CASSLGQPGANVLTF. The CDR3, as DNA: TGCGCCAGCAGCTTGGGGCAGCCAGGGGCCAACGTCCTGACTTTC.

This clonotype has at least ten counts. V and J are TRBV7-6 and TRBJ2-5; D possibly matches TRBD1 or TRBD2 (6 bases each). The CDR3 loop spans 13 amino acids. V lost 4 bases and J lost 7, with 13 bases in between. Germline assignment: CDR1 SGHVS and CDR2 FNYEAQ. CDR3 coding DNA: TGTGCCAGCAGCTGGGACTCACAGGGGACCCAGTACTTC. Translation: CASSWDSQGTQYF.

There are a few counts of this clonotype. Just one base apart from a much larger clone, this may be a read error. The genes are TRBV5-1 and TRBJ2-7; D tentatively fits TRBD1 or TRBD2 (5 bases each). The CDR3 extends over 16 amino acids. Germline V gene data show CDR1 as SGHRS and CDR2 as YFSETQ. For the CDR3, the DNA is TGCGCCAGCAGCTTGGCGGGGCAGAGGATGAGTAACGAGCGGTACTTC. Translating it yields CASSLAGQRMSNERYF.

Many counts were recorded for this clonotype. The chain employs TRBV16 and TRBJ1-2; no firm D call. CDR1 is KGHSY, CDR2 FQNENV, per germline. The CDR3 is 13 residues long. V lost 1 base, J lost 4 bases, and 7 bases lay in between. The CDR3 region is CASSQLLVYGYTF. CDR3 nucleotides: TGTGCCAGCAGCCAATTGCTAGTCTATGGCTACACCTTC.

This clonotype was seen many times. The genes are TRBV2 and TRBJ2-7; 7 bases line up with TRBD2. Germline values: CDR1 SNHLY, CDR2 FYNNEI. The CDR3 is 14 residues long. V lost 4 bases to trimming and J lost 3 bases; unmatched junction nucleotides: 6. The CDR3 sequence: CASSVSGGGYEQYF. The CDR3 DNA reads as TGTGCCAGCAGTGTTTCGGGAGGAGGCTACGAGCAGTACTTC. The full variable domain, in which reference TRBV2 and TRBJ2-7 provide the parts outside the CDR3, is EPEVTQTPSHQVTQMGQEVILRCVPISNHLYFYWYRQILGQKVEFLVSFYNNEISEKSEIFDDQFSVERPDGSNFTLKIRSTKLEDSAMYFCASSVSGGGYEQYFGPGTRLTVT.

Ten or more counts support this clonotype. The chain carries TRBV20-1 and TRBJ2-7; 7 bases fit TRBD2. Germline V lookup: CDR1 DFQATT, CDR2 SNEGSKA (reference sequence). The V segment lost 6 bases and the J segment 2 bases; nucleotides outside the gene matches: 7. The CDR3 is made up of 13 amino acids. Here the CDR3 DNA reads TGCAGTGCCGTGCGGGCGGGAGCCTACGAGCAGTACTTC. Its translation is CSAVRAGAYEQYF.

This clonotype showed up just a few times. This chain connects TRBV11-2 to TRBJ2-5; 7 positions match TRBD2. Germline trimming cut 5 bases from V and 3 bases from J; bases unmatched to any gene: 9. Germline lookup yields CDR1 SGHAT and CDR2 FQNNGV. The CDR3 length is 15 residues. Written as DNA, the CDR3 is TGTGCCAGCAGCCACTCCGGGAGGATAGAAGAGACCCAGTACTTC. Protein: CASSHSGRIEETQYF.

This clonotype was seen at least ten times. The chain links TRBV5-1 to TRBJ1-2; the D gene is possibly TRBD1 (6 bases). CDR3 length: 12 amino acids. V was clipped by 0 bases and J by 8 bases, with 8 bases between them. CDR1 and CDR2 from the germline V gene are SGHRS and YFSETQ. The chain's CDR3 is CASSLEGDGYTF. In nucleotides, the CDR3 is TGCGCCAGCAGCTTGGAGGGGGACGGCTACACCTTC.

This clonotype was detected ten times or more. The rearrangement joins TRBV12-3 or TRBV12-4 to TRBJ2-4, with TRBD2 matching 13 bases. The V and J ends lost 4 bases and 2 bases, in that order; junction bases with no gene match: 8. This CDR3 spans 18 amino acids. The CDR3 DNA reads TGTGCCAGCAGTTCGAGACTAGCGGGAGGTTCCTCCAAAAACATTCAGTACTTC. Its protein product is CASSSRLAGGSSKNIQYF.

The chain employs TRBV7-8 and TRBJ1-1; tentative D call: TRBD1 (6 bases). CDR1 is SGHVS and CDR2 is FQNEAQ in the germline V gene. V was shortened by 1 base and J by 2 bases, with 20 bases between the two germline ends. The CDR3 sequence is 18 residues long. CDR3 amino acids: CASSLGGWGRGLNTEAFF. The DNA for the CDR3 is TGTGCCAGCAGCTTAGGGGGGTGGGGGCGGGGACTTAACACTGAAGCTTTCTTT.

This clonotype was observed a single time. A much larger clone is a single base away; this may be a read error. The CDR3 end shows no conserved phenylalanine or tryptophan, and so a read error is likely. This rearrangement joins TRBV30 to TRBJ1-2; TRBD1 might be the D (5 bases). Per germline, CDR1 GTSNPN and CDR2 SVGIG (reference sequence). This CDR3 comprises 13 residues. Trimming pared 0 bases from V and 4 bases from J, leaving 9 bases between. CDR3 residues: CAWSVGGPYGYTL. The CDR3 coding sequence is TGTGCCTGGAGTGTTGGGGGACCCTATGGCTACACCCTC.

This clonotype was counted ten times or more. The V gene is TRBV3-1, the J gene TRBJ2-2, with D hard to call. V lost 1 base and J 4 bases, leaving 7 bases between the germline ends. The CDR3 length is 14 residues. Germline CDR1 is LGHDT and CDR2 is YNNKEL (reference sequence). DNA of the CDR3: TGTGCCAGCAGCCAAGCAAAGCGCACCGGGGAGCTGTTTTTT. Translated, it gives CASSQAKRTGELFF.

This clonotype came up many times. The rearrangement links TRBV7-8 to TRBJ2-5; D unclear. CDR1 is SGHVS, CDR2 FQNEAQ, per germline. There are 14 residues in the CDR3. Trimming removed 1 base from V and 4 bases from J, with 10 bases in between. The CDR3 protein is CASSLEVSLETQYF. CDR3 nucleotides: TGTGCCAGCAGCTTAGAGGTTTCGTTAGAGACCCAGTACTTC. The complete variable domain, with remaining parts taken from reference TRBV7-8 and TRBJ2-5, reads GAGVSQSPRYKVAKRGQDVALRCDPISGHVSLFWYQQALGQGPEFLTYFQNEAQLDKSGLPSDRFFAERPEGSVSTLKIQRTQQEDSAVYLCASSLEVSLETQYFGPGTRLLVL.

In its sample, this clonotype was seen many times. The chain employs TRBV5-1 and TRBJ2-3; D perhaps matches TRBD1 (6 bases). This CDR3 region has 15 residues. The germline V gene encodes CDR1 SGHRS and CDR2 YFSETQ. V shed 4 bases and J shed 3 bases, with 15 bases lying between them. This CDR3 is CASSPGTRVTDTQYF. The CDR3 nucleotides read TGCGCCAGCAGCCCCGGGACAAGGGTTACAGATACGCAGTATTTT.